The next 9 T cell receptor beta chains were all read from a single sample in a study of cytomegalovirus exposure and HLA in healthy donors. This PCR relied on a set of 60 Vbeta primers and 13 Jbeta primers. The data were produced by immunoSEQ multiplex PCR, yet TCRdb's version contains in-frame clones alone and is incomplete. The sample lists 150,000 to 200,000 clones, roughly 80% occurring once. The sequenced material came from PBMCs. These receptors came from a man aged 35 to 55 in good health and CMV-seronegative.

The count of this clone is one. The chain couples TRBV11-2 to TRBJ2-7, with no clear D. Germline V CDR1 and CDR2: SGHAT, FQNNGV. This CDR3 is built from 15 residues. V lost 5 bases to trimming and J lost 0 bases, with 14 bases between them. The CDR3 reads CASSPHRPTSYEQYF. CDR3 nucleotide sequence: TGTGCCAGCAGCCCTCACAGACCCACCTCCTACGAGCAGTACTTC.

V usage is TRBV6-1 and J usage is TRBJ2-7, with 11 bases identical to TRBD1. Germline values: CDR1 MNHNS, CDR2 SASEGT. The CDR3 is 15 amino acids. With V trimmed by 3 bases and J by 7 bases, 8 bases remained unmatched. CDR3 DNA sequence: TGTGCCAGCAGTGAGGTAGGACAGGGGGCGTGGGAGCAGTACTTC. This codes for CASSEVGQGAWEQYF.

V and J are TRBV30 and TRBJ1-1, with TRBD1 as a possible D gene (5 bases). This CDR3 contains 13 residues. Per the germline V gene, CDR1 is GTSNPN and CDR2 is SVGIG (reference sequence). The V end lost 0 bases, the J end lost 10 bases, and 15 bases lay between the germline ends. The CDR3, as DNA: TGTGCCTGGAGTGTACAGGACAACTCGGGAGCTTTCTTT. Protein product: CAWSVQDNSGAFF.

The rearrangement links TRBV28 to TRBJ1-2; D unresolved. Between the trimmed V and J ends, which lost 1 base and 3 bases, there was a span of 12 bases. CDR3 length: 15 amino acids. The germline gives CDR1 MDHEN, CDR2 SYDVKM. The CDR3 reads CASSLLAPGDYGYTF. The DNA for the CDR3 is TGTGCCAGCAGTTTATTGGCCCCGGGAGACTATGGCTACACCTTC.

The V and J genes are TRBV4-1 and TRBJ2-7, with a tentative D call TRBD2 (6 bases). CDR3 length: 16 amino acids. V lost 1 base and J lost 5, with 18 bases in between. CDR1 is MGHRA, CDR2 YSYEKL, per germline. The CDR3 sequence is CASSQGPGGGSHEQYF. The CDR3 region has the DNA TGCGCCAGCAGCCAAGGGCCCGGTGGGGGGTCGCACGAGCAGTACTTC.

This clone occurred once. The chain couples TRBV7-9 to TRBJ1-2; D gene ambiguous. CDR3 size: 16 residues. From germline, CDR1 is SEHNR and CDR2 FQNEAQ (reference sequence). V was cut by 2 bases and J by 4 bases, with 17 bases left in between. This chain's CDR3 is CASSLKDSSSGYGYTF. The DNA for the CDR3 is TGTGCCAGCAGCTTAAAGGACTCTTCATCGGGCTATGGCTACACCTTC. Using reference TRBV7-9 and TRBJ1-2 for the parts outside the CDR3, the full variable domain is DTGVSQNPRHKITKRGQNVTFRCDPISEHNRLYWYRQTLGQGPEFLTYFQNEAQLEKSRLLSDRFSAERPKGSFSTLEIQRTEQGDSAMYLCASSLKDSSSGYGYTFGSGTRLTVV.

The rearrangement uses TRBV19 and TRBJ2-5; 8 bases fit TRBD1. CDR3 length: 14 residues. The ends lost 6 bases at V and 4 bases at J; junction bases unmatched: 7. Germline assignment: CDR1 LNHDA and CDR2 SQIVND (reference sequence). The chain's CDR3 is CASRAGQGIETQYF. The CDR3 region has the DNA TGTGCCAGTAGAGCCGGACAGGGTATAGAGACCCAGTACTTC.

This clone was recorded only once. The chain uses TRBV28 and TRBJ1-3; D possibly corresponds to TRBD1 (6 bases). This CDR3 spans 15 amino acids. CDR1 and CDR2 (germline): MDHEN, SYDVKM. Trimming shortened V by 3 bases and J by 3 bases, and 12 bases separated the two germline ends. The DNA of the CDR3 is TGTGCCAGCAGTTTTTGGCTGGACAGTGGAAACACCATATATTTT. Residues: CASSFWLDSGNTIYF.

The rearrangement uses TRBV7-2 and TRBJ1-5; D possibly corresponds to TRBD1 (5 bases). Trimming cost V 5 bases and J 2 bases, with 13 bases left between them. Germline V lookup: CDR1 SGHTA, CDR2 FQGNSA. The CDR3 loop spans 15 amino acids. The CDR3 bases are TGTGCCAGCAGCGCCGTTCAGGGTGGCAATCAGCCCCAGCATTTT. This translates into CASSAVQGGNQPQHF.